This entry concerns a single T cell receptor (beta chain). The antigen is unknown. The sample comes from a study of CD8 T cells in ankylosing spondylitis. Whole-study results and caveats: Eight highly homologous variants formed a TCR beta motif that appeared characteristic of ankylosing spondylitis blood. Matched ankylosing spondylitis synovial fluid reportedly contained a significantly enriched population of disease-linked clones.

This CDR3 has 15 amino acids. V lost 4 bases, J lost 2 bases, and 15 bases lay in between. CDR1 is LGHNA and CDR2 is YNFKEQ in the germline V gene. For TCR beta, libraries came from quantitative 5'-RACE with molecular barcodes. TCRdb reanalysed the 5' RACE reads using MiXCR and keeps one entry per CDR3 protein. This table holds 200,000 to 250,000 distinct CDR3 sequences, roughly 32% found once. Sequences were obtained from blood, either unsorted or a sorted T cell fraction (not recorded which). The chain uses TRBV4-2 and TRBJ2-7; perhaps D is TRBD1 or TRBD2 (5 bases each). This receptor was identified in a male donor with ankylosing spondylitis or in good health (not recorded which). CDR3 in DNA: TGTGCCAGCAGCCTCGACCGGGACGGGACCTACGAGCAGTACTTC. Protein product: CASSLDRDGTYEQYF.